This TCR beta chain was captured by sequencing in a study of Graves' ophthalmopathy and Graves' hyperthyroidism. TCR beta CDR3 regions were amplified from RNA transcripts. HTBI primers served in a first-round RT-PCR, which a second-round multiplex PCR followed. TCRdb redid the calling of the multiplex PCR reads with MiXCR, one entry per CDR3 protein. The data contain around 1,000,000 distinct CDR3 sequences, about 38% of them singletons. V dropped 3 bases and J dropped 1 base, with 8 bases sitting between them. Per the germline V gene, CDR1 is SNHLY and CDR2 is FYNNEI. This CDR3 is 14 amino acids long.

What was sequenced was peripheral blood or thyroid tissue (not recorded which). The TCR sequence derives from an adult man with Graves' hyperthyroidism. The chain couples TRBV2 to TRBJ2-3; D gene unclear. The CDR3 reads CASSDRQGTDTQYF. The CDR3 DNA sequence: TGTGCCAGCAGTGATCGGCAGGGCACAGATACGCAGTATTTT. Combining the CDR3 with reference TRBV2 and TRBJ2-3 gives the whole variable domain EPEVTQTPSHQVTQMGQEVILRCVPISNHLYFYWYRQILGQKVEFLVSFYNNEISEKSEIFDDQFSVERPDGSNFTLKIRSTKLEDSAMYFCASSDRQGTDTQYFGPGTRLTVL.